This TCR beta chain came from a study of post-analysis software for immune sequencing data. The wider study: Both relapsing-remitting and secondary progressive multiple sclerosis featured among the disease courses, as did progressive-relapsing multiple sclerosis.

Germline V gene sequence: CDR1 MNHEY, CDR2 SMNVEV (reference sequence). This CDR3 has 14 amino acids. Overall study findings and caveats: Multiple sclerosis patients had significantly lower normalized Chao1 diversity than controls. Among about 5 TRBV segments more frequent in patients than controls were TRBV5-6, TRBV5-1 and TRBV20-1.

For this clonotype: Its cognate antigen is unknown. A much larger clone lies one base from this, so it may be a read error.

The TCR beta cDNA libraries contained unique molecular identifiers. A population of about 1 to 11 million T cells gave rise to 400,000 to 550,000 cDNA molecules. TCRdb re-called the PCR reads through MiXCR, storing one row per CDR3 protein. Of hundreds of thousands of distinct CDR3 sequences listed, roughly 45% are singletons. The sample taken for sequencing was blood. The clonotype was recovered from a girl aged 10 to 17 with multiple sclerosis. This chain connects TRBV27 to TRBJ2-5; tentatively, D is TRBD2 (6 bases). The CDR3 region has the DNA TGTGCCGGCAGTTTGGGAGGAGAGGGCGAGACCCAGTACTTC. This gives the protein CAGSLGGEGETQYF.